These 20 T cell receptor beta chains share one sample of origin, sequenced in a study of vaccination and CD4 T cells after COVID-19. Treatment defined: approximately 9-day PBMC culture with coronavirus spike peptide pools or control peptides (ViraFEST assay). Their antigens are not known. Researchers used the Oncomine TCR Beta short-read assay to sequence DNA from cultured CD4+ T cells. Each CDR3 protein is one row after TCRdb ran MiXCR on the PCR reads. The top ten clones hold about 20% of a sample with 6,000 to 7,500 distinct CDR3 sequences, 18% of them seen once. Specimen: CD4+ T cells from blood, cultured in vitro. Receptor source: a human donor who had recovered from COVID-19.

This clonotype is medium-sized by share. The V gene is TRBV6-2 or TRBV6-3, the J gene TRBJ2-3, with D perhaps matching TRBD2 (5 bases). The CDR3 has 16 amino acids. In germline, CDR1 is MNHEY, CDR2 SVGEGT. Trimming left V 5 bases short and J 0 bases short, with 15 bases between. This CDR3 reads CASSPHERSSTDTQYF. As DNA, the CDR3 is TGTGCCAGCAGTCCCCATGAGCGGTCAAGCACAGATACGCAGTATTTT.

This chain links TRBV25-1 with TRBJ2-6, with D perhaps assigned TRBD1 or TRBD2 (5 bases each). Per germline, CDR1 MGHDK and CDR2 SYGVNS. The germline V and J ends were trimmed by 11 bases and 1 base, with 24 bases remaining between them. This CDR3 region has 18 residues. CDR3 sequence (DNA): TGTGCCTCTACCAGGGACCCCCACCCCTCATCTGGGGCCAACGTCCTGACTTTC. As protein: CASTRDPHPSSGANVLTF. Filled out from reference TRBV25-1 and TRBJ2-6, the complete variable domain reads EADIYQTPRYLVIGTGKKITLECSQTMGHDKMYWYQQDPGMELHLIHYSYGVNSTEKGDLSSESTVSRIRTEHFPLTLESARPSHTSQYLCASTRDPHPSSGANVLTFGAGSRLTVL.

This clonotype is termed large. The V call is TRBV20-1, the J call TRBJ2-5, with D perhaps TRBD1 (6 bases). This CDR3 comprises 15 residues. Between the trimmed V and J ends, which lost 5 bases and 5 bases, there was a span of 21 bases. CDR1 DFQATT and CDR2 SNEGSKA come from the germline V gene (reference sequence). The CDR3 region is CSADRTVSVGETQYF. CDR3 in DNA: TGCAGTGCTGACCGGACAGTCTCGGTAGGGGAGACCCAGTACTTC.

This sequence joins TRBV9 and TRBJ2-7; 8 bases are a match to TRBD2. This CDR3 has 16 residues. With 4 bases clipped from V and 2 bases from J, the junction kept 11 bases outside the gene matches. Looked up from germline, CDR1 is SGDLS and CDR2 is YYNGEE. The CDR3 DNA reads as TGTGCCAGCAGCCCCGTGGTCAGCGGGGGAACCTACGAGCAGTACTTC. It translates to CASSPVVSGGTYEQYF. The full variable domain, with the rest looked up from reference TRBV9 and TRBJ2-7, is DSGVTQTPKHLITATGQRVTLRCSPRSGDLSVYWYQQSLDQGLQFLIQYYNGEERAKGNILERFSAQQFPDLHSELNLSSLELGDSALYFCASSPVVSGGTYEQYFGPGTRLTVT.

This clonotype is judged medium-sized. The chain uses TRBV27 and TRBJ1-5, with TRBD1 matching over 9 bases. The V gene's germline CDR1 is MNHEY and CDR2 SMNVEV (reference sequence). With V trimmed by 2 bases and J by 7 bases, 6 bases remained unmatched. CDR3 length equals 15 residues. The CDR3 region has the DNA TGTGCCAGCAGTTTAAACAGGGGGCTAGGACAGCCCCAGCATTTT. This sequence encodes CASSLNRGLGQPQHF.

This sequence joins TRBV20-1 and TRBJ2-1; 12 bases fit TRBD2. This CDR3 is built from 17 residues. Trimming cost V 0 bases and J 8 bases; bases outside gene matches: 11. Looked up from germline, CDR1 is DFQATT and CDR2 is SNEGSKA (reference sequence). The CDR3, as DNA: TGCAGTGCTAGAGATCGGGCTAGCGGGGGGGCCGACGATGAGCAGTTCTTC. Amino acid sequence: CSARDRASGGADDEQFF.

With respect to this clonotype: The conserved phenylalanine or tryptophan normally closing the CDR3 is absent here, so this likely arose from a read error. The gene calls are TRBV11-2 and TRBJ1-1; maybe TRBD1 (5 bases). The CDR3 covers 16 residues. The V end lost 6 bases, the J end lost 2 bases, and 19 bases lay between the germline ends. Germline lookup yields CDR1 SGHAT and CDR2 FQNNGV. CDR3 nucleotide sequence: TGTGCCAGCAGTCGGACCGGGGGATTCCGAAACACTGAAGCTTTCCTT. Protein sequence: CASSRTGGFRNTEAFL.

Sample share makes this clonotype medium-sized (0.01 to 0.1%). The chain has TRBV7-9 and TRBJ2-2, with 11 bases that match TRBD2. The CDR3 consists of 14 residues. The V gene end was trimmed by 7 bases and the J gene end by 5 bases; junction bases not matched to a gene: 3. Germline CDR1 is SEHNR and CDR2 is FQNEAQ (reference sequence). The CDR3 region has the DNA TGTGCCAGCATTGCTAGCGGGGGGACCGGGGAGCTGTTTTTT. Translated, it gives CASIASGGTGELFF.

With regard to this clonotype: A read error may be the cause here, since a much bigger clone is one base away. The chain is built from TRBV7-9 and TRBJ1-6, with D uncertain. This CDR3 is 13 amino acids long. Trimming took off 6 bases at V and 8 bases at J, with 11 bases between the two ends. Germline V gene sequence: CDR1 SEHNR, CDR2 FQNEAQ (reference sequence). Here the CDR3 DNA reads TGTGCCAGCAGTTGGAACAGAGATTCACCCCTCCACTTT. Its translation: CASSWNRDSPLHF.

This clonotype turned up a few times. This chain uses TRBV5-6 with TRBJ2-3; D possibly corresponds to TRBD2 (5 bases). The CDR3 extends over 15 amino acids. V lost 4 bases and J lost 0, with 12 bases in between. CDR1 SGHDT and CDR2 YYEEEE come from the germline V gene. This CDR3 reads CASSAWRTSTDTQYF. CDR3 nucleotides: TGTGCCAGCAGCGCATGGAGGACGAGCACAGATACGCAGTATTTT.

V and J are TRBV21-1 and TRBJ1-4; the table gives TRBD1 as D, unverified against the DNA. TRBV21-1 is marked as a pseudogene. The CDR3 extends over 15 amino acids. The CDR3: CASSKVNELTGDPCF. The CDR3, as DNA: TGTGCCAGCAGCAAAGTGAACGAGCTAACAGGGGACCCGTGTTTT.

This clonotype was detected only a few times. The chain joins TRBV6-2 or TRBV6-3 to TRBJ2-7, with 9 positions matching TRBD2. The length of the CDR3 is 13 residues. CDR1 and CDR2 from the germline V gene are MNHEY and SVGEGT. The V gene end was trimmed by 10 bases and the J gene end by 3 bases; junction bases not matched to a gene: 7. CDR3 DNA sequence: TGTGCCACCCTCGCTAGCGGGGACTACGAGCAGTACTTC. This translates into CATLASGDYEQYF.

This clonotype was seen only a few times. The V call is TRBV27, the J call TRBJ2-5, with 8 bases that match TRBD2. Germline-derived CDR1 and CDR2 are MNHEY and SMNVEV (reference sequence). The V and J ends lost 2 bases and 1 base, in that order; junction bases with no gene match: 6. The CDR3 length is 16 residues. This CDR3 reads CASSLGSSGFQETQYF. CDR3 nucleotides: TGTGCCAGCAGTTTAGGGTCTAGCGGGTTCCAAGAGACCCAGTACTTC.

This clonotype is medium-sized. The V gene is TRBV21-1, the J gene TRBJ2-7; the tabulated D call, TRBD1, remains unverified against the DNA. TRBV21-1 is a known pseudogene. The CDR3 consists of 15 residues. CDR3 region: CASSVTGESSYEQYF. The CDR3 DNA sequence: TGTGCCAGCAGCGTGACAGGGGAGAGCTCCTACGAGCAGTACTTC.

The chain is built from TRBV19 and TRBJ2-3, with TRBD2 matching over 8 bases. The length of the CDR3 is 16 residues. The V and J ends lost 4 bases and 3 bases, in that order; junction bases with no gene match: 9. Germline CDR1 LNHDA, CDR2 SQIVND (reference sequence). The CDR3 here is CASSKSGGLLTDTQYF. The CDR3 nucleotides are TGTGCCAGTAGTAAAAGCGGGGGACTGTTGACAGATACGCAGTATTTT.

The chain links TRBV5-1 to TRBJ2-7; D remains unclear. V shed 4 bases and J shed 2 bases, with 16 bases lying between them. Germline CDR1 SGHRS, CDR2 YFSETQ. The CDR3 is made up of 15 amino acids. For the CDR3, the DNA is TGCGCCAGCAGCGGCGGTGGTCCACCTACCTACGAGCAGTACTTC. Translation gives CASSGGGPPTYEQYF.

V gene TRBV5-1 combines with J gene TRBJ1-4; D gene uncertain. With 5 bases removed from V and 3 bases from J, the gap between germline ends came to 8 bases. The CDR3 length is 13 residues. Germline V gene sequence: CDR1 SGHRS, CDR2 YFSETQ. The CDR3 sequence: CASSRDPNEKLFF. Written as DNA, the CDR3 is TGCGCCAGCAGTAGGGATCCTAATGAAAAACTGTTTTTT.

This clonotype was recorded a few times. The V and J genes are TRBV6-1 and TRBJ1-2; no clear D. Trimming stripped 6 bases from V and 1 base from J, with 6 bases between. In germline, CDR1 is MNHNS, CDR2 SASEGT. The CDR3 spans 12 residues. In DNA form, the CDR3 reads TGTGCCAGCAGCCAGGATAACTATGGCTACACCTTC. This codes for CASSQDNYGYTF.

This clonotype has more than one count but fewer than ten. The chain has TRBV5-4 and TRBJ1-2; 7 bases are shared with TRBD1. Trimming at V came to 4 bases and at J to 3 bases, leaving 9 bases not matched to a gene. The CDR3 is 15 amino acids. Germline CDR1 is SGHNT and CDR2 is YYREEE (reference sequence). The CDR3 nucleotides are TGTGCCAGCAGCCCCGACAGGGTCAGCGACTATGGCTACACCTTC. It is translated as CASSPDRVSDYGYTF.

This rearrangement joins TRBV11-3 to TRBJ2-1, with 14 nucleotides matching TRBD2. Germline V gene data show CDR1 as SGHNT and CDR2 as YENEEA. The J segment lost 10 bases and the V segment lost 3 bases, leaving 2 bases of the junction unmatched. CDR3 length: 14 residues. CDR3 region: CASSFGLAGGEQFF. The CDR3 DNA reads TGTGCCAGCAGCTTTGGACTAGCGGGGGGAGAGCAGTTCTTC.